The 5 T cell receptor beta chains presented below share a single source sample, sequenced in a study of shared clonotypes between healthy human individuals. Sequencing used immunoSEQ multiplex PCR; TCRdb keeps in-frame clones, though not all of them. There are 550,000 to 800,000 clones in the sample; around 67% occur only once, and approximately 1.6% lies in the top ten. Sequencing was done on a sample of memory CD4+ T cells sorted from blood. Subset reported: CD45RA-negative fraction. The receptors were sampled from a woman aged 30 to 39 in good health.

This clone was counted once. The chain employs TRBV28 and TRBJ1-1; possible D gene TRBD1, 6 bases. The CDR3 consists of 17 residues. V lost 5 bases to trimming and J lost 1 base, with 20 bases between them. Germline V gives CDR1 MDHEN, CDR2 SYDVKM. CDR3 protein: CASSPLYDRFPNTEAFF. The DNA for the CDR3 is TGTGCCAGCAGTCCGCTATATGACAGGTTCCCGAACACTGAAGCTTTCTTT.

The CDR3 region has the DNA TGCGCCAGCAGCGAAGCCCGGAGGACAGGGCCAAAGAACACTGAAGCTTTCTTT. It encodes CASSEARRTGPKNTEAFF. The chain recombines TRBV5-1 with TRBJ1-1, with 8 bases that match TRBD1. The J segment lost 1 base and the V segment lost 4 bases, leaving 15 bases of the junction unmatched. Germline CDR1 and CDR2: SGHRS and YFSETQ. The CDR3 totals 18 residues.

This chain uses TRBV2 with TRBJ1-5; 7 nucleotides match TRBD1. The ends lost 1 base at V and 2 bases at J; junction bases unmatched: 14. This CDR3 comprises 19 residues. Germline CDR1 reads SNHLY; CDR2 reads FYNNEI. The CDR3, as DNA: TGTGCCAGCAGTGAAGATGGGGTAAGGGGGCGTCGAGGCAATCAGCCCCAGCATTTT. Its translation: CASSEDGVRGRRGNQPQHF.

V gene TRBV19 combines with J gene TRBJ2-7; the D is unclear. Germline V CDR1 and CDR2: LNHDA, SQIVND (reference sequence). With 6 bases removed from V and 2 bases from J, the gap between germline ends came to 14 bases. There are 14 residues in the CDR3. CDR3 sequence reads: CASSPSQSTYEQYF. The CDR3 DNA reads TGTGCCAGTAGCCCCAGCCAGAGTACCTACGAGCAGTACTTC.

This chain uses TRBV7-8 with TRBJ2-7; D ambiguous. V gave up 5 bases and J gave up 0 bases, with 8 bases separating them. The length of the CDR3 is 13 residues. CDR1 is SGHVS, CDR2 FQNEAQ, per germline. CDR3 DNA: TGTGCCAGCAGCCCTCGTACCTCCTACGAGCAGTACTTC. Protein sequence: CASSPRTSYEQYF.